This T cell receptor beta chain was found in a study of blood T cell repertoires in COVID-19. Study information: Italy, Spain and the United States were the sources of the convalescent and acute COVID-19 samples. Sample material is recorded as cDNA or gDNA derived from T cells, B-cell-depleted T cells, or PBMCs.

The V gene's germline CDR1 is GTSNPN and CDR2 SVGIG (reference sequence). V was cut by 2 bases and J by 7 bases, with 12 bases left in between. The CDR3 has 12 amino acids. In the original workflow: The assay estimated nucleated cells by amplifying reference gene primers. Generated by immunoSEQ multiplex PCR, the TCRdb table keeps only in-frame clones and is missing some. V and J calls and clone size come straight from that table; D and trimming were deduced from the DNA. There are approximately 170,000 clones in the sample; about 83% occur only once, and approximately 2% lies in the top ten. Sequenced material: peripheral blood. The chain employs TRBV30 and TRBJ2-7; D gene uncertain. This TCR was sampled from a woman aged 80 or over with acute or convalescent COVID-19. The CDR3 loop reads CAWSSNRVEQYF. In DNA, the CDR3 is TGTGCCTGGAGTTCAAACCGGGTGGAGCAGTACTTC.